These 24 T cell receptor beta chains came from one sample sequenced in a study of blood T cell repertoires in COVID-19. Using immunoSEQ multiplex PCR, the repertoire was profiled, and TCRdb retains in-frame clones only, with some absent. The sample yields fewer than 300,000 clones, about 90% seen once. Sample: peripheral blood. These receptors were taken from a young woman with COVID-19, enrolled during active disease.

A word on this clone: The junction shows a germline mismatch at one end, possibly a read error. The CDR3 bases are TGTGCCAGTAGTTTAGACAGGGGGGCAGATACGCAGTATTTT. It is translated as CASSLDRGADTQYF. This chain connects TRBV19 to TRBJ2-3, with TRBD1 identical over 9 bases. This CDR3 comprises 14 residues. Germline assignment: CDR1 LNHDA and CDR2 SQIVND (reference sequence).

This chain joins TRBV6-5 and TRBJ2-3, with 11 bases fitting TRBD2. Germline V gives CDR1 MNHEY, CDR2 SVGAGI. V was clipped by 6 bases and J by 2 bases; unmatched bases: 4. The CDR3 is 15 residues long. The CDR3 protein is CASRLAGGVTDTQYF. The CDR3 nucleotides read TGTGCCAGCAGATTAGCGGGGGGGGTCACAGATACGCAGTATTTT.

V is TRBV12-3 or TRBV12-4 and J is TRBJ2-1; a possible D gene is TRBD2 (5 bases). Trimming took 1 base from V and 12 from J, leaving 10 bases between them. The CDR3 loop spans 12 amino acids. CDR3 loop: CASSLDSVGQFF. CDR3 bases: TGTGCCAGCAGTTTAGATAGCGTCGGGCAGTTCTTC.

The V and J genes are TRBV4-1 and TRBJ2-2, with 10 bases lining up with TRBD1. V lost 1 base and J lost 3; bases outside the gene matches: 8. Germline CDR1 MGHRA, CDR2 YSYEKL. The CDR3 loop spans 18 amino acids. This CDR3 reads CASSQGPTGGGYTGELFF. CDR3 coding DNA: TGCGCCAGCAGCCAAGGCCCGACAGGGGGCGGGTACACCGGGGAGCTGTTTTTT.

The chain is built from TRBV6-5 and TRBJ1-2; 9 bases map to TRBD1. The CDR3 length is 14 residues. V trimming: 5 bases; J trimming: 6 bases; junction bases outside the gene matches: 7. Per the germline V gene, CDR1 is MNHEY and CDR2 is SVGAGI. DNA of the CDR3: TGTGCCAGCAGTCCAATAGGGACAGGGAATGGCTACACCTTC. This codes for CASSPIGTGNGYTF.

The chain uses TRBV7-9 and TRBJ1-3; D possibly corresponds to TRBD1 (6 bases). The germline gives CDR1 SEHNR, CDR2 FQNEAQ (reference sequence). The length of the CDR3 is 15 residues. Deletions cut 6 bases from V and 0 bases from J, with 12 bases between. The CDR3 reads CASSPDRTSGNTIYF. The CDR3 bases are TGTGCCAGCAGTCCCGACAGGACCTCTGGAAACACCATATATTTT. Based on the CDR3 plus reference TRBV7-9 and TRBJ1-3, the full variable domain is DTGVSQNPRHKITKRGQNVTFRCDPISEHNRLYWYRQTLGQGPEFLTYFQNEAQLEKSRLLSDRFSAERPKGSFSTLEIQRTEQGDSAMYLCASSPDRTSGNTIYFGEGSWLTVV.

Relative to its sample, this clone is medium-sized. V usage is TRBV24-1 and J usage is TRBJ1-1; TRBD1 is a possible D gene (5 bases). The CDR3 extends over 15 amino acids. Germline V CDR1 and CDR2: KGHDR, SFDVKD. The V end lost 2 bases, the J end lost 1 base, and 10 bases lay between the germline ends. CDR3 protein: CATSDSSGGNTEAFF. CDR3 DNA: TGTGCCACCAGTGATTCCTCGGGGGGGAACACTGAAGCTTTCTTT.

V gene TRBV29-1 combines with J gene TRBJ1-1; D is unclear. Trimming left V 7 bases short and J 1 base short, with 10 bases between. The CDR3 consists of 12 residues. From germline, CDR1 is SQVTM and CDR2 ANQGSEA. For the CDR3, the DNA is TGCAGCGGTATCGCCGGGAACACTGAAGCTTTCTTT. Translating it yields CSGIAGNTEAFF.

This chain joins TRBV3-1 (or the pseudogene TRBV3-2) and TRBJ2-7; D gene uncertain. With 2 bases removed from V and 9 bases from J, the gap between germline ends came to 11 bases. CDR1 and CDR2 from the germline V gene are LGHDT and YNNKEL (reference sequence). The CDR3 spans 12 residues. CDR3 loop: CASSQSGIGQYF. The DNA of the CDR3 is TGTGCCAGCAGCCAATCAGGCATCGGGCAGTACTTC.

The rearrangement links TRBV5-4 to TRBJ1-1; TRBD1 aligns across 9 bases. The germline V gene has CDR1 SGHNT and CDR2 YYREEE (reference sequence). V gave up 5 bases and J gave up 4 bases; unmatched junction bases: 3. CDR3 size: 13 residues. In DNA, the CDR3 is TGTGCCAGCAGAATACAGGGGGCCACTGAAGCTTTCTTT. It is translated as CASRIQGATEAFF.

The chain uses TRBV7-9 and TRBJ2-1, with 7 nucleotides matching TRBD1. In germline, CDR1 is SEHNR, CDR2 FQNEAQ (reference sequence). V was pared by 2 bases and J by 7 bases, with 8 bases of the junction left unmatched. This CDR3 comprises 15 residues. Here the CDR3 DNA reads TGTGCCAGCAGCTTAAACAGGGGAACCCCTAATGAGCAGTTCTTC. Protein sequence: CASSLNRGTPNEQFF.

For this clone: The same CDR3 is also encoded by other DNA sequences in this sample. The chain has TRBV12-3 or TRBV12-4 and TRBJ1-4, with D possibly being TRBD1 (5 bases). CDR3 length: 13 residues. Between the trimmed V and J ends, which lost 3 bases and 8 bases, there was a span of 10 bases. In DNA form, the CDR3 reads TGTGCCAGCAGTTTGGGGGGGAGGGAAAAACTGTTTTTT. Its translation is CASSLGGREKLFF.

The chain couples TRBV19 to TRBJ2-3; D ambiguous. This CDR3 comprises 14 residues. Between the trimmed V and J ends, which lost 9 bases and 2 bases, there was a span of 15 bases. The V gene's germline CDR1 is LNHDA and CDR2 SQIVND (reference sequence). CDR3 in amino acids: CASSSYYITDTQYF. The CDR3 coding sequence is TGTGCCAGCTCGTCCTACTATATCACAGATACGCAGTATTTT.

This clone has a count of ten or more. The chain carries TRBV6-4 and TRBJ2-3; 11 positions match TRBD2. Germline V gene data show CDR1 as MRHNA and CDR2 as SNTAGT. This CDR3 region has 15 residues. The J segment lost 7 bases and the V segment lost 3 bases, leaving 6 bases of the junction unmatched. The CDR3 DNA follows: TGTGCCAGCAGTGAGTCGACTAGCGGGGCGAATACGCAGTATTTT. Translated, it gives CASSESTSGANTQYF.

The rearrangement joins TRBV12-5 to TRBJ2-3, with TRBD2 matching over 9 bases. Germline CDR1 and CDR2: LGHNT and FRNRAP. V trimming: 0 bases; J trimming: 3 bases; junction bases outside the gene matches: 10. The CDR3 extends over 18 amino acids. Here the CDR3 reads CASGLVLGASGTTDTQYF. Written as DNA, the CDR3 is TGTGCTAGTGGTTTGGTACTAGGAGCTAGCGGGACTACAGATACGCAGTATTTT.

CDR3 DNA: TGTGCCAGCAGCCCAGCGGGGGGCCGGGGGAATGAGCAGTTCTTC. Its protein is CASSPAGGRGNEQFF. J is TRBJ2-1 and V is TRBV28, with 9 positions matching TRBD2. This CDR3 comprises 15 residues. CDR1 and CDR2 from the germline V gene are MDHEN and SYDVKM. The V gene end was trimmed by 6 bases and the J gene end by 7 bases; junction bases not matched to a gene: 10. The full variable domain, its missing parts supplied by reference TRBV28 and TRBJ2-1, is DVKVTQSSRYLVKRTGEKVFLECVQDMDHENMFWYRQDPGLGLRLIYFSYDVKMKEKGDIPEGYSVSREKKERFSLILESASTNQTSMYLCASSPAGGRGNEQFFGPGTRLTVL.

For the CDR3, the DNA is TGTGCCAGCAGCTCGGCGAGGGTAGCGGCTCAGGGCGATACGCAGTATTTT. Protein: CASSSARVAAQGDTQYF. The chain carries TRBV7-9 and TRBJ2-3; tentative D call: TRBD2 (6 bases). The CDR3 runs to 17 residues. The germline V and J ends were trimmed by 4 bases and 6 bases, with 23 bases remaining between them. CDR1 SEHNR and CDR2 FQNEAQ come from the germline V gene (reference sequence).

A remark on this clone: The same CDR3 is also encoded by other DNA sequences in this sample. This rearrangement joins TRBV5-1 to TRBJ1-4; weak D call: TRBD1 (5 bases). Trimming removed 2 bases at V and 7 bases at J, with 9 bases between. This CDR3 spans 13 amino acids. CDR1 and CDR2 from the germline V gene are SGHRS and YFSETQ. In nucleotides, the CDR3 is TGCGCCAGCAGCTTCAGGGCTGGTGAAAAACTGTTTTTT. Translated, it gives CASSFRAGEKLFF.

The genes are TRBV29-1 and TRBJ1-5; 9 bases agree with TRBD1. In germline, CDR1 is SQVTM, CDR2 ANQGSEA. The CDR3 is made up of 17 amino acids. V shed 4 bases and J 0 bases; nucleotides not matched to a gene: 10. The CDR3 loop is CSVGNRGRTYSNQPQHF. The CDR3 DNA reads TGCAGCGTTGGAAACAGGGGGCGGACCTATAGCAATCAGCCCCAGCATTTT.

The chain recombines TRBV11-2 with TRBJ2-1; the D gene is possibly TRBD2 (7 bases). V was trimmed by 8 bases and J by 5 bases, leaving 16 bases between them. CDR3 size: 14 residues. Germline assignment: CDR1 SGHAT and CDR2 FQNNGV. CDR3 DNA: TGTGCCAGCCTCCAGAGGGGGAGGGACAATGAGCAGTTCTTC. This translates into CASLQRGRDNEQFF.

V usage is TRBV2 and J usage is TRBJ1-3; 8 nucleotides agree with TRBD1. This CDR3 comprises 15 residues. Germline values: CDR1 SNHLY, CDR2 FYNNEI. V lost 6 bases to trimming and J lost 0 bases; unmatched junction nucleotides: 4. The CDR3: CASRWDRSSGNTIYF. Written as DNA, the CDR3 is TGTGCCAGCAGGTGGGACAGGAGCTCTGGAAACACCATATATTTT.

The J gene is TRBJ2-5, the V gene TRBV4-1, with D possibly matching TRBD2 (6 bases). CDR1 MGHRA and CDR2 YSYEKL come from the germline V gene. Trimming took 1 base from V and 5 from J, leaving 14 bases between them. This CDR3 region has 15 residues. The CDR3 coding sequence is TGCGCCAGCAGCCAAGGAGTGGGGAGCGGGGAGACCCAGTACTTC. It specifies CASSQGVGSGETQYF.

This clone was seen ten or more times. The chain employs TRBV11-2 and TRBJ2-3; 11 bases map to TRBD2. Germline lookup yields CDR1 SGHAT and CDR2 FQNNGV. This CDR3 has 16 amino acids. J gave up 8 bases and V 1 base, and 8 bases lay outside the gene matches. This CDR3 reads CASSLAGTSGRGTQYF. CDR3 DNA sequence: TGTGCCAGCAGCTTAGCCGGGACTAGCGGTCGGGGTACGCAGTATTTT. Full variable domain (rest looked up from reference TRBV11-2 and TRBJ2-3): EAGVAQSPRYKIIEKRQSVAFWCNPISGHATLYWYQQILGQGPKLLIQFQNNGVVDDSQLPKDRFSAERLKGVDSTLKIQPAKLEDSAVYLCASSLAGTSGRGTQYFGPGTRLTVL.

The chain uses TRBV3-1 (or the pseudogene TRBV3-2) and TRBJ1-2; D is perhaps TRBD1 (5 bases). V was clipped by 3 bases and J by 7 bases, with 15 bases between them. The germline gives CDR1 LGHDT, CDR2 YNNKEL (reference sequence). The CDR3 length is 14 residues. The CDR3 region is CASSHIKAGRGYTF. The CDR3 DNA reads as TGTGCCAGCAGCCACATCAAGGCAGGGCGTGGCTACACCTTC.